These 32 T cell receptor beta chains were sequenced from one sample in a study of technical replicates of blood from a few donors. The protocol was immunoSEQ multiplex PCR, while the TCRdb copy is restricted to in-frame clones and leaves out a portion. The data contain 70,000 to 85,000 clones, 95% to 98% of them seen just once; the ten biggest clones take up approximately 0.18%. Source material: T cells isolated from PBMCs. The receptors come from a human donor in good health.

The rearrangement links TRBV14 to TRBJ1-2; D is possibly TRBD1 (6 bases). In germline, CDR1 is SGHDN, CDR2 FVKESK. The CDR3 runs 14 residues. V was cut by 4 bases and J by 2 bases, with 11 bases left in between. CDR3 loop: CASSLDRRNYGYTF. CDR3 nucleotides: TGTGCCAGCAGCCTTGACAGGCGGAACTATGGCTACACCTTC.

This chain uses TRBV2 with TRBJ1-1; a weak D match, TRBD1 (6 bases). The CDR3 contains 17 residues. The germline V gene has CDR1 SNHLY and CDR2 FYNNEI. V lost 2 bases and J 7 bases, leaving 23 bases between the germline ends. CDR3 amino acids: CASSERVLGDIDYEAFF. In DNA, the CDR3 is TGTGCCAGCAGTGAAAGGGTCCTGGGGGACATAGATTATGAAGCTTTCTTT.

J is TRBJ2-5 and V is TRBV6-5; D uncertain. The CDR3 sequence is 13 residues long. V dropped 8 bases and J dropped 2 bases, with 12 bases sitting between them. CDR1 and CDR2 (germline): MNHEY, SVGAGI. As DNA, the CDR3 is TGTGCCAGCTCCCCGGGTCAGCAAGAGACCCAGTACTTC. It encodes CASSPGQQETQYF.

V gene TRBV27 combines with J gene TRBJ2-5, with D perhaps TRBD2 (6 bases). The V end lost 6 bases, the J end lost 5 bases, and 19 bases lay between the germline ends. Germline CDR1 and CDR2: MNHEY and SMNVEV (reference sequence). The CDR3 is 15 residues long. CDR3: CASSPEGRPMETQYF. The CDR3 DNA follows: TGTGCCAGCAGCCCGGAGGGGCGACCAATGGAGACCCAGTACTTC.

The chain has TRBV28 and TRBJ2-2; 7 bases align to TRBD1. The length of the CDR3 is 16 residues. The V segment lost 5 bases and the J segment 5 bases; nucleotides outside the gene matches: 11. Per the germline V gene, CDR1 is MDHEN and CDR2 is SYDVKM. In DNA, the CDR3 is TGTGCCAGCAGTGTCCCGACAGGGTCGGGAACCGGGGAGCTGTTTTTT. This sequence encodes CASSVPTGSGTGELFF.

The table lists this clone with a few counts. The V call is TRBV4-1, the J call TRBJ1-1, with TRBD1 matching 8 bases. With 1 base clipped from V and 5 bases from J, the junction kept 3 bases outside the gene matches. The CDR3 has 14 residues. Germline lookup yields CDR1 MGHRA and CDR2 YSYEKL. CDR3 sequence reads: CASSQVDRVTEAFF. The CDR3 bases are TGCGCCAGCAGCCAAGTGGACAGGGTAACTGAAGCTTTCTTT.

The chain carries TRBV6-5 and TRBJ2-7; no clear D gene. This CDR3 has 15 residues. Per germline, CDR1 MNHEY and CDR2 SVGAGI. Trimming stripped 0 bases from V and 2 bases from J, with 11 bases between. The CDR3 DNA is TGTGCCAGCAGTTACTCGAGTTCCGCCGCCTACGAGCAGTACTTC. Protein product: CASSYSSSAAYEQYF.

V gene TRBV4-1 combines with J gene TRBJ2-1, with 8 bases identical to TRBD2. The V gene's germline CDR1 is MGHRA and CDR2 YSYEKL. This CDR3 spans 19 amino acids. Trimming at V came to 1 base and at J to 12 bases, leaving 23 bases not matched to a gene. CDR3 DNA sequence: TGCGCCAGCAGCCAAGCTCGGGGGGGAGGGCACGTTGTTGAGGGCGGGCAGTTCTTC. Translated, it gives CASSQARGGGHVVEGGQFF.

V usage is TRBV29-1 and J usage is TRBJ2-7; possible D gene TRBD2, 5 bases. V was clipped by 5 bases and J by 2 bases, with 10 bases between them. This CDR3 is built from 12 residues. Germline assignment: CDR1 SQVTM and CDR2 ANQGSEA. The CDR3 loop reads CSVPGLTYEQYF. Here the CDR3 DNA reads TGCAGCGTTCCTGGACTTACCTACGAGCAGTACTTC.

This CDR3 is CASSETGNTDTQYF. Here the CDR3 DNA reads TGTGCCAGCAGCGAGACAGGGAACACAGATACGCAGTATTTT. The rearrangement uses TRBV9 and TRBJ2-3; 7 positions agree with TRBD1. Germline lookup yields CDR1 SGDLS and CDR2 YYNGEE. V lost 3 bases, J lost 2 bases, and 3 bases stayed unmatched. This CDR3 has 14 amino acids.

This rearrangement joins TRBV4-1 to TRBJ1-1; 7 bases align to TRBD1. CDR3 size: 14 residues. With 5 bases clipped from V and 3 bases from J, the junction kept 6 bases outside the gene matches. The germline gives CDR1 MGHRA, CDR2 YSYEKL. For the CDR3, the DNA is TGCGCCAGCAGCTATACAGGGGTAGACACTGAAGCTTTCTTT. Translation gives CASSYTGVDTEAFF.

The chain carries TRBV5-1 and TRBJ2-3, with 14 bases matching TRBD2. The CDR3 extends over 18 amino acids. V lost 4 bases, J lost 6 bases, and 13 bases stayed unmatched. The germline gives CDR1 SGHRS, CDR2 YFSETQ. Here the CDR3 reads CASSSLTSGGAYGDTQYF. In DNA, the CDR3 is TGCGCCAGCAGCAGCCTGACTAGCGGGGGGGCCTATGGGGATACGCAGTATTTT.

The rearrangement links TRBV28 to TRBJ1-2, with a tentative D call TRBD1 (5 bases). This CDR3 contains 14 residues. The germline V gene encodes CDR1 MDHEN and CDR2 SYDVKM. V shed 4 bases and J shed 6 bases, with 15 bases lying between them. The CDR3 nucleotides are TGTGCCAGCAGTTCTCCCGGGACTAGCGATGGCTACACCTTC. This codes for CASSSPGTSDGYTF.

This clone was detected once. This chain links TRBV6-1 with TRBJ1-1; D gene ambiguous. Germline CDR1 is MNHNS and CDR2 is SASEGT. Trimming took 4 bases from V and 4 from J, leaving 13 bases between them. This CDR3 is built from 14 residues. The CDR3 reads CASSGAGGVTEAFF. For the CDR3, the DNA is TGTGCCAGCAGTGGGGCCGGAGGTGTCACTGAAGCTTTCTTT.

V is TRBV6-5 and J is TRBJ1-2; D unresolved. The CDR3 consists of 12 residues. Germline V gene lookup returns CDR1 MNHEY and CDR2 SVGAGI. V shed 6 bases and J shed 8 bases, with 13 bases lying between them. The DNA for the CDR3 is TGTGCCAGCAGCCAATCGGTGGGCGGCTACACCTTC. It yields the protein CASSQSVGGYTF.

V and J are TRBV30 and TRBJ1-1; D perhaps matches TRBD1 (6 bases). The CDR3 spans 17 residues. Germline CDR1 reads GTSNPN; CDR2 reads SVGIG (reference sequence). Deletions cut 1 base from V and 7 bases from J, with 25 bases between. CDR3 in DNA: TGTGCCTGGAGTGCCCGGTTAAGGATAACGATACAGGGTGAAGCTTTCTTT. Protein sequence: CAWSARLRITIQGEAFF. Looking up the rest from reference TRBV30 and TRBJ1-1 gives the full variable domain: SQTIHQWPATLVQPVGSPLSLECTVEGTSNPNLYWYRQAAGRGLQLLFYSVGIGQISSEVPQNLSASRPQDRQFILSSKKLLLSDSGFYLCAWSARLRITIQGEAFFGQGTRLTVV.

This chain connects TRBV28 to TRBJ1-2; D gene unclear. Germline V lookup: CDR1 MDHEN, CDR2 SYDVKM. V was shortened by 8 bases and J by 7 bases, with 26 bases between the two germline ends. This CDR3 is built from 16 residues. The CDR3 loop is CASCRPEDVSRGGYTF. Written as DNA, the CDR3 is TGTGCCAGCTGCCGGCCCGAGGATGTCTCCCGGGGTGGCTACACCTTC.

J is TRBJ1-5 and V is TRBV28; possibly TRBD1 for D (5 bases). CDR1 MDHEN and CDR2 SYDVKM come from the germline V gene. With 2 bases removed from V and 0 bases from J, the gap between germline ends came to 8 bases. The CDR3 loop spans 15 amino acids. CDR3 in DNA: TGTGCCAGCAGTTTAGGGGCTAATAGCAATCAGCCCCAGCATTTT. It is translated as CASSLGANSNQPQHF.

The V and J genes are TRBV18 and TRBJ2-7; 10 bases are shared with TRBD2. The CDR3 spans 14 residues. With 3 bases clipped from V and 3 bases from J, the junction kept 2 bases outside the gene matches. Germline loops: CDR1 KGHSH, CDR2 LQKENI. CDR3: CASSPSGGYYEQYF. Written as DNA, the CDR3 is TGTGCCAGCTCACCTAGCGGGGGGTACTACGAGCAGTACTTC.

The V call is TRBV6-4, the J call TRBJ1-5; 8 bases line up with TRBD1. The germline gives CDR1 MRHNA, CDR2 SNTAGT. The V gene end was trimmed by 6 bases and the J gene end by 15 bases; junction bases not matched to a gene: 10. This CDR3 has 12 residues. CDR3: CASRDGTGFMHF. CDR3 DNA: TGTGCCAGCAGGGACGGGACAGGTTTTATGCATTTT.

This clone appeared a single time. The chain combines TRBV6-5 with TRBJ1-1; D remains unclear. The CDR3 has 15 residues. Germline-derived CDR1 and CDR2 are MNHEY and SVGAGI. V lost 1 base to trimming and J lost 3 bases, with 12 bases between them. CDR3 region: CASSYWGGGDTEAFF. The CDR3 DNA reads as TGTGCCAGCAGTTACTGGGGAGGAGGTGACACTGAAGCTTTCTTT.

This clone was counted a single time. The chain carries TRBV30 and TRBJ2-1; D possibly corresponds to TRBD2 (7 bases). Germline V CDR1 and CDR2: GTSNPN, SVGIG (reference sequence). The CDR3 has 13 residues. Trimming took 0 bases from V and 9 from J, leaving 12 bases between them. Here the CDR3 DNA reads TGTGCCTGGAGTGTACGAGGGGGGGTTGAGCAGTTCTTC. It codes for CAWSVRGGVEQFF.

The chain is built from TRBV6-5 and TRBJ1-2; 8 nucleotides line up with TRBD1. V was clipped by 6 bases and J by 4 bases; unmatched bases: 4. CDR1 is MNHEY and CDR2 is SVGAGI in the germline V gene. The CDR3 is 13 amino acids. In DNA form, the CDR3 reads TGTGCCAGCAGCCTCGACAGGGGCTATGGCTACACCTTC. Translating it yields CASSLDRGYGYTF.

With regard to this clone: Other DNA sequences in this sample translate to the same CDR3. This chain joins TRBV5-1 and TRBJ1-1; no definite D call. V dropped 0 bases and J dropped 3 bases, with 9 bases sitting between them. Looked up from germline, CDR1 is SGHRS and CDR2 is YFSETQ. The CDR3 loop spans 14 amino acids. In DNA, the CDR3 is TGCGCCAGCAGCTTGGTACCCGGGGACACTGAAGCTTTCTTT. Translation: CASSLVPGDTEAFF.

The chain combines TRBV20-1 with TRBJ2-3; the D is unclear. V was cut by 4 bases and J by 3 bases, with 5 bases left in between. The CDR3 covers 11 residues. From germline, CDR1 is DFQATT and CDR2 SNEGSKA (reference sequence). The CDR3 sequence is CSATMTDTQYF. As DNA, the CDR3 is TGCAGTGCTACAATGACAGATACGCAGTATTTT.

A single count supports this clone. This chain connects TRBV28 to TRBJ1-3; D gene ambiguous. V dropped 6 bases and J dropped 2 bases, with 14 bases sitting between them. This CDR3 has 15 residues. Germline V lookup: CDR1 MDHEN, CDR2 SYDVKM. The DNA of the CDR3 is TGTGCCAGCAGCCCCGGGAGAGGACCTGGAAACACCATATATTTT. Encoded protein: CASSPGRGPGNTIYF.

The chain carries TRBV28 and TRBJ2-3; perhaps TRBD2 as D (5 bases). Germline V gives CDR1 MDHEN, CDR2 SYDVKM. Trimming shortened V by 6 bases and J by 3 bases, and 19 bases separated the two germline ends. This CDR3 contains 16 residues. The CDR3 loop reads CASRQHQGSGTDTQYF. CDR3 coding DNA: TGTGCCAGCAGGCAACACCAAGGAAGCGGTACAGATACGCAGTATTTT.

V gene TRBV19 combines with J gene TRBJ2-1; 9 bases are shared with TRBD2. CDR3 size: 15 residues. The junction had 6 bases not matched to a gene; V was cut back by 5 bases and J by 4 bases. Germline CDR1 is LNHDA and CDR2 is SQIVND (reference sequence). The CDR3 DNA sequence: TGTGCCAGTAGTGATAGCGGGAGCGGGTACAATGAGCAGTTCTTC. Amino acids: CASSDSGSGYNEQFF.

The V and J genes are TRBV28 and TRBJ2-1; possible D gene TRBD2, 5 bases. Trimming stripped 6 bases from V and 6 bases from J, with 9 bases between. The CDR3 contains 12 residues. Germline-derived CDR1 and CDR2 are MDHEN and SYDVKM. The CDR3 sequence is CASSPDFNEQFF. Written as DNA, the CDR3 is TGTGCCAGCAGCCCGGACTTCAATGAGCAGTTCTTC.

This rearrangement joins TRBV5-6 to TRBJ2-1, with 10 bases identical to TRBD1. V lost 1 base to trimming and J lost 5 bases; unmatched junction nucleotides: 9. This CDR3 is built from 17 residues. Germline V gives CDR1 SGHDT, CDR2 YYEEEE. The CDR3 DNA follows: TGTGCCAGCAGCTTGCGTCCTGGGACAGGGGAGGACAATGAGCAGTTCTTC. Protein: CASSLRPGTGEDNEQFF.

As DNA, the CDR3 is TGTGCCAGCATTAAGGGAGGGGAAAAGACCCAGTACTTC. It translates to CASIKGGEKTQYF. The V and J genes are TRBV6-1 and TRBJ2-5; 7 nucleotides line up with TRBD2. The V gene's germline CDR1 is MNHNS and CDR2 SASEGT. Trimming removed 7 bases from V and 6 bases from J; junction bases left unmatched: 8. The CDR3 consists of 13 residues.

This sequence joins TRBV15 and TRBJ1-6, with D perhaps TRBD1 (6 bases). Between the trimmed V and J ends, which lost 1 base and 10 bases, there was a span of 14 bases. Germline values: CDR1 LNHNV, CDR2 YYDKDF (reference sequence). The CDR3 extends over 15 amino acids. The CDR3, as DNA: TGTGCCACCAGCAGAGGAGGAGCAGGGGAGTCACCCCTCCACTTT. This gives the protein CATSRGGAGESPLHF.